The 10 T cell receptor beta chains given below trace back to one sample, sequenced in a study of human T cells and chemical hapten exposure. As to time point: patch test 3, about 24 weeks after DPC sensitization. Treatment noted: therapeutic diphenylcyclopropenone sensitization with weekly scalp DPC. MiXCR was run by TCRdb on the RACE reads, yielding one entry per CDR3 protein. The sample lists approximately 97,000 distinct CDR3 sequences; 25% to 35% were seen once. The sequences come from whole blood, collected in connection with sensitization to the hapten diphenylcyclopropenone (DPC). The receptors here all came from a man aged 35-49 years with alopecia areata. Some clones in this sample may be carry-over from other donors' samples.

V and J are TRBV28 and TRBJ1-4, with TRBD1 matching 10 bases. Per germline, CDR1 MDHEN and CDR2 SYDVKM. The CDR3 totals 16 residues. The trim removed 5 bases at V and 6 bases at J, leaving 9 bases unmatched. The CDR3 here is CASSPPGQGLDEKLFF. The CDR3 DNA sequence: TGTGCCAGCAGTCCACCGGGACAGGGGTTGGATGAAAAACTGTTTTTT. Variable domain in full (rest from reference TRBV28 and TRBJ1-4): DVKVTQSSRYLVKRTGEKVFLECVQDMDHENMFWYRQDPGLGLRLIYFSYDVKMKEKGDIPEGYSVSREKKERFSLILESASTNQTSMYLCASSPPGQGLDEKLFFGSGTQLSVL.

The chain recombines TRBV28 with TRBJ2-7; 7 nucleotides agree with TRBD1. Germline CDR1 MDHEN, CDR2 SYDVKM. V dropped 4 bases and J dropped 3; count of bases not matched to a gene: 3. This CDR3 is built from 13 residues. The DNA of the CDR3 is TGTGCCAGCAGTTGGACAGGCCTCTACGAGCAGTACTTC. It specifies CASSWTGLYEQYF.

This chain connects TRBV15 to TRBJ2-1; D is ambiguous. The germline V gene encodes CDR1 LNHNV and CDR2 YYDKDF (reference sequence). Trimming shortened V by 0 bases and J by 7 bases, and 16 bases separated the two germline ends. CDR3 length: 16 residues. The CDR3: CATSRDQTSGRNEQFF. The CDR3 bases are TGTGCCACCAGCAGAGATCAAACTTCTGGCCGGAATGAGCAGTTCTTC. Full variable domain (outside the CDR3, taken from reference TRBV15 and TRBJ2-1): DAMVIQNPRYQVTQFGKPVTLSCSQTLNHNVMYWYQQKSSQAPKLLFHYYDKDFNNEADTPDNFQSRRPNTSFCFLDIRSPGLGDTAMYLCATSRDQTSGRNEQFFGPGTRLTVL.

This rearrangement joins TRBV3-1 to TRBJ2-3; 10 bases line up with TRBD2. The CDR3 extends over 16 amino acids. Trimming removed 3 bases from V and 2 bases from J; junction bases left unmatched: 5. Germline-derived CDR1 and CDR2 are LGHDT and YNNKEL (reference sequence). CDR3 protein: CASSQEGTSVTDTQYF. The CDR3 DNA follows: TGTGCCAGCAGCCAGGAGGGGACTAGCGTCACAGATACGCAGTATTTT.

Ten or more counts support this clonotype. This chain uses TRBV18 with TRBJ2-1, with TRBD1 matching 12 bases. CDR1 is KGHSH, CDR2 LQKENI, per germline. With V trimmed by 4 bases and J by 7 bases, 8 bases remained unmatched. The CDR3 contains 16 residues. CDR3 residues: CASSLGQGAPYNEQFF. CDR3 DNA sequence: TGTGCCAGCTCACTGGGACAGGGGGCGCCTTATAATGAGCAGTTCTTC.

This clonotype has only a few counts. This chain joins TRBV7-6 and TRBJ2-1, with D unresolved. Germline CDR1 and CDR2: SGHVS and FNYEAQ. V was pared by 0 bases and J by 9 bases, with 12 bases between. The CDR3 is 14 amino acids. This chain's CDR3 is CASSLAVRAGEQFF. In DNA form, the CDR3 reads TGTGCCAGCAGCTTAGCGGTCCGGGCAGGTGAGCAGTTCTTC.

The genes are TRBV6-5 and TRBJ1-6; D not certain. Looked up from germline, CDR1 is MNHEY and CDR2 is SVGAGI. The CDR3 has 16 amino acids. Trimming removed 2 bases at V and 7 bases at J, with 15 bases between. CDR3 protein: CASSYSRVRLNSPLHF. The CDR3 nucleotides are TGTGCCAGCAGTTACAGTCGCGTCAGATTAAATTCACCCCTCCACTTT.

This clonotype was seen a few times. The V and J genes are TRBV6-5 and TRBJ2-6; tentative D call: TRBD2 (5 bases). The V gene's germline CDR1 is MNHEY and CDR2 SVGAGI. The CDR3 contains 14 residues. V was clipped by 5 bases and J by 4 bases, with 9 bases between them. CDR3 sequence reads: CASSEGAGANVLTF. For the CDR3, the DNA is TGTGCCAGCAGTGAGGGTGCCGGGGCCAACGTCCTGACTTTC.

The chain employs TRBV3-1 and TRBJ2-3; TRBD2 matches at 9 bases. Germline V gene sequence: CDR1 LGHDT, CDR2 YNNKEL (reference sequence). This CDR3 spans 16 amino acids. J gave up 2 bases and V 4 bases, and 7 bases lay outside the gene matches. The CDR3 DNA sequence: TGTGCCAGCAGCCCCCTGGGCGGGGGGGACACAGATACGCAGTATTTT. Translated, it gives CASSPLGGGDTDTQYF.

The table lists this clonotype with a few counts. The chain joins TRBV29-1 to TRBJ1-2, with 8 bases that match TRBD1. Looked up from germline, CDR1 is SQVTM and CDR2 is ANQGSEA. The V segment lost 6 bases and the J segment 6 bases; nucleotides outside the gene matches: 9. The CDR3 length is 13 residues. CDR3 amino acids: CSVARVQGDGYTF. CDR3 DNA: TGCAGCGTGGCCCGGGTACAGGGGGATGGCTACACCTTC.